This T cell receptor (beta chain) originates from a study of blood T cell repertoires in COVID-19. This clone was recorded once. In the study's own analysis: Reference gene primers were amplified, and this amplification served to estimate nucleated cell counts. Sequenced by immunoSEQ multiplex PCR; TCRdb stores in-frame clones only, minus some. V, J and clone size derive from that table, while D and trimming were established from the DNA sequence. The sample holds around 200,000 clones, approximately 90% seen once. V dropped 4 bases and J dropped 1; count of bases not matched to a gene: 6. The CDR3 extends over 15 amino acids. Germline values: CDR1 LGHDT, CDR2 YNNKEL (reference sequence).

V usage is TRBV3-1 (or the pseudogene TRBV3-2) and J usage is TRBJ2-5, with TRBD1 matching 7 bases. The material sequenced was PBMCs or T cells enriched from blood (not recorded which). The sequence was collected from a woman aged 18-35 years who had recovered from COVID-19. This CDR3 is CASSRSRDSQETQYF. The DNA for the CDR3 is TGTGCCAGCAGCCGGAGCCGGGACAGCCAAGAGACCCAGTACTTC.